The TCR beta chain under discussion was sequenced for a study of blood T cell repertoires in COVID-19. The overall study: The United States, Italy and Spain supplied acute and convalescent COVID-19 samples.

Using immunoSEQ multiplex PCR, the repertoire was profiled, and TCRdb retains in-frame clones only, with some absent. The sample records 100,000 or so clones, 80% to 90% being singletons. The CDR3 is 16 amino acids. Losses at the gene ends were 3 bases for V and 6 bases for J; bases not matched to a gene: 6. Germline loops: CDR1 SGHRS, CDR2 YFSETQ. This sequence joins TRBV5-1 and TRBJ2-1; 13 bases map to TRBD2. The clonotype originates from a woman aged 80 or older with acute or convalescent COVID-19. Material for sequencing was peripheral blood. The CDR3 reads CASSSLAGGPGNEQFF. In nucleotides, the CDR3 is TGCGCCAGCAGCTCACTAGCGGGGGGGCCGGGCAATGAGCAGTTCTTC.